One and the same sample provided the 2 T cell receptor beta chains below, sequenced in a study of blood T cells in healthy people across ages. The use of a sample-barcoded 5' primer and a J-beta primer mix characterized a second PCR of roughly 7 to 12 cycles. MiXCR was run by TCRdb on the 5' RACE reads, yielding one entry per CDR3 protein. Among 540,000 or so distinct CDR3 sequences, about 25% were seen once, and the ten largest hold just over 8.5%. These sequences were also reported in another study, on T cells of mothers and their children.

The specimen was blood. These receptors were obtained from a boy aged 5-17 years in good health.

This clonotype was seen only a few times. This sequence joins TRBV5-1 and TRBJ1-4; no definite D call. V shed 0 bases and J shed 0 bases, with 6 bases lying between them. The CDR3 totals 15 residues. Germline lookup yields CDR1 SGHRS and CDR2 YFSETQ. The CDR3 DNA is TGCGCCAGCAGCTTGGTTCCAGCAACTAATGAAAAACTGTTTTTT. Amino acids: CASSLVPATNEKLFF.

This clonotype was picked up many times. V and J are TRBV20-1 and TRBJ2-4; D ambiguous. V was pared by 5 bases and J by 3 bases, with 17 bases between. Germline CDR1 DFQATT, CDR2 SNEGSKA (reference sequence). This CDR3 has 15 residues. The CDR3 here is CSAPEVAWGKNIQYF. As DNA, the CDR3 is TGCAGTGCTCCCGAGGTAGCTTGGGGCAAAAACATTCAGTACTTC.